The entry below gives a single T cell receptor (beta chain) sequence along with its context. In the original analysis: Patient CD8+ clones bigger than 1% seldom lined up with published virus-specific TCRB sequences. Profiled with immunoSEQ multiplex PCR; TCRdb holds only in-frame clones, not every one. The V and J calls and the clone size are those of that table, but D and trimming were determined from the DNA. The sample lists some 16,000 clones, about 72% seen once, with about an eighth in the top ten. J gave up 0 bases and V 6 bases, and 23 bases lay outside the gene matches. Germline V lookup: CDR1 ENHRY, CDR2 SYGVKD. This CDR3 is 21 amino acids long. These data originate in a study of somatic mutations in cytotoxic T cells in rheumatoid arthritis.

The sequencing input was CD8+ T cells sorted from blood. This sequence joins TRBV10-3 and TRBJ1-2, with TRBD1 matching over 9 bases. This clonotype originated in an adult with rheumatoid arthritis. The CDR3 DNA reads as TGTGCCATCAGCTTAATGACCCTGCGGGACAGGGAGCCGAGTCCTAACTATGGCTACACCTTC. Amino acids: CAISLMTLRDREPSPNYGYTF.